Included here is one TCR beta chain sequence, with context. Its antigen is unknown. Measured with immunoSEQ multiplex PCR; TCRdb has only the in-frame clones, and not every one. The sample consists of tens of thousands of clones, around 84% of them appearing once. The time point was: week 35, safety follow-up. Each dose of the vaccine consisted of 300 ug of mutant IDH1 20-mer peptide, with topical imiquimod. Trimming stripped 2 bases from V and 0 bases from J, with 10 bases between. CDR1 is SGHNT, CDR2 YYREEE, per germline (reference sequence). The CDR3 has 15 amino acids. The sample comes from a study of a mutant IDH1 vaccine in newly diagnosed glioma. Overall study context: Vaccines were first given 4-6 weeks after radiotherapy alone, or with temozolomide cycles.

The receptor's source is a woman between 18 and 29 years old with glioma. The chain recombines TRBV5-4 with TRBJ2-3, with D possibly being TRBD1 (5 bases). Sequencing used PBMCs, obtained from a glioma patient whose treatment included an IDH1 peptide vaccine. DNA for the CDR3: TGTGCCAGCAGCTTAAAGGGGCAGAGCACAGATACGCAGTATTTT. Its translation is CASSLKGQSTDTQYF.